The clone carrying this T cell receptor beta chain was counted once. Described treatment: oral pan-JAK inhibitor, 5-10 mg twice daily. Cell sorting was applied to PBMCs, and CD4+ and CD8+ T cells were collected. These data originate in a study of CD8+ T cells in alopecia areata. Looking at the study overall: Severity among treated patients was scored by the percentage of scalp area affected.

CDR1 ENHRY and CDR2 SYGVKD come from the germline V gene. This CDR3 has 17 amino acids. V lost 0 bases and J lost 7; bases outside the gene matches: 10. RNA was isolated and reverse transcribed to cDNA, the sequencing template. TCRdb keeps only in-frame clones here, not all; method: immunoSEQ multiplex PCR. The sample lists some 200,000 clones; roughly 64% were seen once. The TCR originated in a human donor with alopecia areata. The sequencing used CD4+ T cells sorted from blood, collected at week 24, from a patient treated with tofacitinib. The chain recombines TRBV10-3 with TRBJ2-1, with 9 positions matching TRBD1. CDR3 protein: CAISESGAQGAGNEQFF. For the CDR3, the DNA is TGTGCCATCAGTGAGTCGGGGGCACAGGGGGCTGGTAATGAGCAGTTCTTC.